The 12 T cell receptor beta chains given below trace back to one sample, sequenced in a study of graft-versus-host responses after intestinal transplantation. Time point: postoperative day 105 after intestinal transplantation (dayNNNN = postoperative day). TCRdb keeps only in-frame clones here, not all; method: immunoSEQ multiplex PCR. This table holds roughly 11,000 clones, approximately 93% found once. Source: PBMCs, taken 105 days after intestinal transplantation. Source of these receptors: a human patient who received an intestinal transplant, so some T cells may come from the graft donor.

The chain is built from TRBV6-5 and TRBJ2-7; 7 nucleotides line up with TRBD2. The CDR3 is 16 residues long. Germline trimming cut 0 bases from V and 0 bases from J; bases unmatched to any gene: 5. Germline CDR1 MNHEY, CDR2 SVGAGI. The CDR3, as DNA: TGTGCCAGCAGTTACTCAGTGGCGGGGGTCTCCTACGAGCAGTACTTC. It codes for CASSYSVAGVSYEQYF.

The chain combines TRBV10-1 with TRBJ2-3; 7 positions agree with TRBD1. CDR1 and CDR2 from the germline V gene are WNHNN and SYGVQD (reference sequence). The CDR3 extends over 17 amino acids. Losses at the gene ends were 3 bases for V and 2 bases for J; bases not matched to a gene: 11. Here the CDR3 DNA reads TGCGCCAGCAGTGATTGGGGTTGGGACAGCTCCACAGATACGCAGTATTTT. This gives the protein CASSDWGWDSSTDTQYF.

Note on this clone: Other nucleotide sequences from this sample produce the same CDR3. The chain employs TRBV7-9 and TRBJ2-2; no clear D gene. V dropped 6 bases and J dropped 2 bases, with 13 bases sitting between them. The germline CDR1 and CDR2 sequences are SEHNR and FQNEAQ (reference sequence). The CDR3 totals 15 residues. The CDR3: CASSLSSGNTGELFF. The CDR3 coding sequence is TGTGCCAGCAGTTTATCGTCTGGAAACACCGGGGAGCTGTTTTTT.

This clone was observed once. V gene TRBV13 combines with J gene TRBJ2-2; 8 nucleotides agree with TRBD1. V shed 2 bases, J shed 1 base, and the junction held 3 bases outside the gene matches. This CDR3 region has 16 residues. The germline CDR1 and CDR2 sequences are PRHDT and FYEKMQ (reference sequence). The CDR3 region is CASSLIGQGNTGELFF. CDR3 coding DNA: TGTGCCAGCAGCTTAATTGGACAGGGGAACACCGGGGAGCTGTTTTTT.

The rearrangement uses TRBV29-1 and TRBJ2-7; D unresolved. The CDR3 has 13 amino acids. Per germline, CDR1 SQVTM and CDR2 ANQGSEA. V was cut by 4 bases and J by 6 bases, with 16 bases left in between. CDR3: CSVVASSRSEQYF. CDR3 in DNA: TGCAGCGTTGTGGCTAGTTCGCGGAGCGAGCAGTACTTC.

In nucleotides, the CDR3 is TGTGCCAGCAGCTGGGGGAACACTGAAGCTTTCTTT. This translates into CASSWGNTEAFF. The genes are TRBV7-3 and TRBJ1-1; no clear D. Germline CDR1 SGHTA, CDR2 FQGTGA. The CDR3 spans 12 residues. The V gene lost 4 bases and the J gene lost 1 base, with 4 bases spanning the gap.

This clone was recorded only once. This sequence joins TRBV11-2 and TRBJ1-2, with a weak D call TRBD1 (5 bases). V dropped 0 bases and J dropped 4 bases, with 6 bases sitting between them. CDR1 SGHAT and CDR2 FQNNGV come from the germline V gene. CDR3 size: 13 residues. Here the CDR3 reads CASSLDRAYGYTF. The CDR3 coding sequence is TGTGCCAGCAGCTTAGACAGGGCCTATGGCTACACCTTC.

The rearrangement uses TRBV6-1 and TRBJ2-7; 9 bases are a match to TRBD1. The CDR3 length is 15 residues. Per the germline V gene, CDR1 is MNHNS and CDR2 is SASEGT. V shed 3 bases and J 2 bases; nucleotides not matched to a gene: 5. CDR3 in DNA: TGTGCCAGCAGTGATATGGGACAGGGAGCCTACGAGCAGTACTTC. Residues: CASSDMGQGAYEQYF.

This rearrangement joins TRBV12-5 to TRBJ2-1; D is uncertain. Germline V gives CDR1 LGHNT, CDR2 FRNRAP. The ends were cut back, 2 bases at V and 0 bases at J, with 8 bases in the middle. The CDR3 has 15 residues. This chain's CDR3 is CASGLPVSSYNEQFF. The CDR3 DNA is TGTGCTAGTGGTTTGCCTGTCAGCTCCTACAATGAGCAGTTCTTC.

The chain recombines TRBV5-1 with TRBJ2-7; no definite D call. CDR1 SGHRS and CDR2 YFSETQ come from the germline V gene. Trimming took off 0 bases at V and 7 bases at J, with 14 bases between the two ends. The CDR3 extends over 14 amino acids. The CDR3, as DNA: TGCGCCAGCAGCTTGGCCAAGCAACGGATGGAGCAGTACTTC. It codes for CASSLAKQRMEQYF.

This chain uses TRBV13 with TRBJ1-2, with D possibly being TRBD1 (5 bases). Between the trimmed V and J ends, which lost 0 bases and 6 bases, there was a span of 8 bases. Germline values: CDR1 PRHDT, CDR2 FYEKMQ (reference sequence). This CDR3 has 13 residues. The CDR3, as DNA: TGTGCCAGCAGCTTAGGCATAGGGGATGGCTACACCTTC. It translates to CASSLGIGDGYTF.

The chain carries TRBV28 and TRBJ2-2; the D gene is possibly TRBD1 (5 bases). The germline V gene has CDR1 MDHEN and CDR2 SYDVKM. This CDR3 has 13 residues. Trimming removed 4 bases at V and 5 bases at J, with 8 bases between. CDR3 sequence: CASSSDSTGELFF. For the CDR3, the DNA is TGTGCCAGCAGTTCCGACAGTACCGGGGAGCTGTTTTTT.